The 5 T cell receptor beta chains in this list originate from one sample, sequenced in a study of blood T cell repertoires in COVID-19. Sequenced by immunoSEQ multiplex PCR; TCRdb stores in-frame clones only, minus some. The sample has 280,000 or so clones, over 75% seen once. The sample comprised peripheral blood. These receptors all come from a human donor in a cohort sampled during active COVID-19.

V and J are TRBV29-1 and TRBJ2-1; 8 nucleotides agree with TRBD1. V shed 2 bases and J 7 bases; nucleotides not matched to a gene: 7. There are 14 residues in the CDR3. Germline CDR1 is SQVTM and CDR2 is ANQGSEA. CDR3 residues: CSVEPGGRGNEQFF. The CDR3 DNA follows: TGCAGCGTTGAACCAGGGGGCAGGGGGAATGAGCAGTTCTTC.

The J gene is TRBJ2-2, the V gene TRBV7-9; D not certain. Trimming cost V 3 bases and J 7 bases, with 3 bases left between them. The CDR3 length is 11 residues. Germline CDR1 and CDR2: SEHNR and FQNEAQ (reference sequence). This chain's CDR3 is CASSFIGELFF. CDR3 DNA: TGTGCCAGCAGCTTTATCGGGGAGCTGTTTTTT.

This chain connects TRBV7-9 to TRBJ1-5; 10 bases align to TRBD1. The V segment lost 3 bases and the J segment 5 bases; nucleotides outside the gene matches: 7. Germline V gene data show CDR1 as SEHNR and CDR2 as FQNEAQ (reference sequence). The CDR3 is 16 amino acids. CDR3 nucleotide sequence: TGTGCCAGCAGCTTGCGACAGGGGGCATACGATCAGCCCCAGCATTTT. Translation: CASSLRQGAYDQPQHF.

This rearrangement joins TRBV5-4 to TRBJ2-5; 10 bases fit TRBD2. CDR1 is SGHNT, CDR2 YYREEE, per germline (reference sequence). V was clipped by 5 bases and J by 5 bases; unmatched bases: 9. This CDR3 contains 15 residues. CDR3 in amino acids: CASSGKREGLETQYF. CDR3 nucleotides: TGTGCCAGCAGTGGGAAGCGGGAGGGCCTCGAGACCCAGTACTTC.

This rearrangement joins TRBV19 to TRBJ1-1, with D perhaps matching TRBD1 (6 bases). The length of the CDR3 is 14 residues. V was shortened by 5 bases and J by 5 bases, with 15 bases between the two germline ends. In germline, CDR1 is LNHDA, CDR2 SQIVND (reference sequence). Here the CDR3 reads CASSVQGPSTEAFF. The CDR3 DNA sequence: TGTGCCAGTAGTGTACAGGGTCCTTCGACTGAAGCTTTCTTT.